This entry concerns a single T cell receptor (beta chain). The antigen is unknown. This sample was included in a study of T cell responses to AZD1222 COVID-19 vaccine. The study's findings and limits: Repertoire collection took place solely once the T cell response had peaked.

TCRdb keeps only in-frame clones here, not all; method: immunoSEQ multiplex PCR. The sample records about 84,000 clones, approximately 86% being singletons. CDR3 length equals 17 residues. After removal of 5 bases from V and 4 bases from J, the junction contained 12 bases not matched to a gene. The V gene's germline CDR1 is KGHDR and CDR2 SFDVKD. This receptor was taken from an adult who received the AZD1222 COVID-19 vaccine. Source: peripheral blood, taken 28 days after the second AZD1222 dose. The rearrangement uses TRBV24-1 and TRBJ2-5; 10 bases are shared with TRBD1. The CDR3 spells CATSVPGQGLVGETQYF. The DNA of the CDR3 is TGTGCCACCAGTGTTCCGGGACAGGGGCTCGTTGGAGAGACCCAGTACTTC.